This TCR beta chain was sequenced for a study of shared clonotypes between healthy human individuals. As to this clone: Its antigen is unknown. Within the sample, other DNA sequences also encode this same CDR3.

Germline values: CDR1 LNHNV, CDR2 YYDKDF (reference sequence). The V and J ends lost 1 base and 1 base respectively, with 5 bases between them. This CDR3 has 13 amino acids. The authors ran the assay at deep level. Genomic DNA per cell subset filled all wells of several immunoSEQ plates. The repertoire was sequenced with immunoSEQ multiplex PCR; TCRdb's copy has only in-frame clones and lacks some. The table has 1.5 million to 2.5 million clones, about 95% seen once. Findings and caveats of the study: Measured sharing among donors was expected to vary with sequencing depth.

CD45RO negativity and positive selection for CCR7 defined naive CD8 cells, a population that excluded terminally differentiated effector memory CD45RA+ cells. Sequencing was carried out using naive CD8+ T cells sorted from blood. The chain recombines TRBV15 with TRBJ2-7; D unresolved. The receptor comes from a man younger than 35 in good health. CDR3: CATSRVGSYEQYF. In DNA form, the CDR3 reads TGTGCCACCAGCAGAGTGGGTTCCTACGAGCAGTACTTC.